The text below deals with one TCR beta chain. The record originates from a study of T cells after posttransplantation cyclophosphamide. Clones were read by immunoSEQ multiplex PCR, and TCRdb kept only the in-frame ones, dropping some. The data hold tens of thousands of clones, with around 73% observed a single time. The CDR3 runs to 12 residues. The V segment lost 8 bases and the J segment 8 bases; nucleotides outside the gene matches: 5. Germline assignment: CDR1 GTSNPN and CDR2 SVGIG (reference sequence). The chain carries TRBV30 and TRBJ1-4; TRBD1 agrees at 10 bases. The receptor was derived from a woman in her sixties or seventies in good health, CMV-negative, and a related stem cell transplant donor. The specimen sequenced was memory CD4+ T cells sorted from PBMCs. Here the CDR3 reads CAGRDRGEKLFF. CDR3 coding DNA: TGTGCCGGCCGGGACAGGGGCGAAAAACTGTTTTTT.